This TCR beta chain was documented in a study of blood T cell repertoires in COVID-19 (dated by TCRdb to about 2020). At the level of the whole study: The collaborator samples originated in the United States, Italy and Spain and spanned the acute and convalescent phases of COVID-19. The prospective study material was composed of cDNA or gDNA derived from T cells, B-cell-depleted T cells, or PBMCs. The dataset comprised deeply sampled blood TCRbeta repertoires from subjects exposed to, actively infected with, or recovered from COVID-19. The repertoires were released in a freely available public database meant as a resource for research on the immune response to SARS-CoV-2. The samples were drawn from two sources: the first 160 participants of the ongoing ImmuneRACE study, and over 950 subjects contributed by 6 global collaborators. Sample metadata almost always included a de-identified subject ID, COVID-19 status, age in years and sex. HLA class I and class II types, where available, came from metadata supplied by the sample provider rather than from assay-based typing.

The immunoSEQ Assay, a bias-controlled multiplex PCR, was used to amplify TCRbeta CDR3 regions from genomic DNA. The paper's processing steps were these. The number of nucleated cells in each sample was estimated by amplification of reference gene primers within the assay. To quantify the absolute abundance of each unique TCRbeta CDR3 rearrangement, sequence reads were collapsed and filtered. For each sample, productive Simpson clonality was calculated as the square root of Simpson's diversity index over productive rearrangements. TCRdb limited this immuneACCESS table to in-frame rearrangements with V and J called. A share of clones is missing; checked studies link under half to unresolved V genes, and the rest is unexplained. V and J calls and clone size are given by that table; D and trimming were obtained from the DNA. The sample profile shows 250,000 to 350,000 clones; approximately 90% of them were found once. The biggest ten clones account for around 0.88% of the sample.

The collaborating institutions used their own protocols to collect whole blood in K2EDTA tubes. For TCRbeta analysis, collaborator samples were shipped as frozen whole blood, as isolated PBMCs, or as DNA extracted from either sample type. Here is what the overall study found, with its caveats: The quantity of clinical and demographic metadata differed by source and by participant and was supplied without curation.

The germline V gene (reference sequence) gives CDR1 as SEHNR and CDR2 as FQNEAQ. V and J lose 4 bases and 5 bases, and a span of 18 bases separates them. There are 15 amino acids in the CDR3, from cysteine to phenylalanine inclusive. The DNA shown is the 45-base CDR3, in frame from base 1. As to this clone: The clone's antigen remains unknown. No per-base quality is available; no much larger clone lies one base away.

Sequences were obtained from peripheral blood. The origin of this receptor is a man aged 30 to 45 with acute or convalescent COVID-19. This receptor chain uses TRBV7-9 and TRBJ2-7; the D region possibly corresponds to TRBD1 (8 bases align). The nucleotide sequence is given as TGTGCCAGCAGCTCCTACAGGGGGAGGGTAAACGAGCAGTACTTC. This encodes CASSSYRGRVNEQYF. Full variable domain (CDR3 extended with the reference TRBV7-9 and TRBJ2-7 proteins): DTGVSQNPRHKITKRGQNVTFRCDPISEHNRLYWYRQTLGQGPEFLTYFQNEAQLEKSRLLSDRFSAERPKGSFSTLEIQRTEQGDSAMYLCASSSYRGRVNEQYFGPGTRLTVT.